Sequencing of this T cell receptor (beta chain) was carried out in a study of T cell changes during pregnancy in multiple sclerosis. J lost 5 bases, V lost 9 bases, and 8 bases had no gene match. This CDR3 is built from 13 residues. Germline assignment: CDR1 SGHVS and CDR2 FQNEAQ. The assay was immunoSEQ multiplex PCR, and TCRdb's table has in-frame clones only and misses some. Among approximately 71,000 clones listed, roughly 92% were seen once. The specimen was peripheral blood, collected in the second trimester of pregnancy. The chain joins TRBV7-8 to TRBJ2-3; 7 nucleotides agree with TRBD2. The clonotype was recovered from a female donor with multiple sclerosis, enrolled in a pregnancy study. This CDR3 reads CASTPGLRDTQYF. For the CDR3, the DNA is TGTGCCAGTACCCCGGGACTAAGAGATACGCAGTATTTT.